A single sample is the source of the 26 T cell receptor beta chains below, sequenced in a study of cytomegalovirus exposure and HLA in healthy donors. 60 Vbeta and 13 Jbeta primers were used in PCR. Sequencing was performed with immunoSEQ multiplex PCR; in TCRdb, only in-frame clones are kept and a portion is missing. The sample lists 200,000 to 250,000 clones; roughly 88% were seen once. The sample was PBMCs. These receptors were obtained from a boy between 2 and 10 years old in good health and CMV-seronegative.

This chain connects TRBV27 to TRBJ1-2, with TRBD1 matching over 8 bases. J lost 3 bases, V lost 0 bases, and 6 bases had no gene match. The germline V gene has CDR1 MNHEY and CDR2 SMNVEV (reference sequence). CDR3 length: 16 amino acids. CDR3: CASSLSGTGLDYGYTF. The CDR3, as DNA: TGTGCCAGCAGTTTATCGGGGACAGGTCTCGACTATGGCTACACCTTC.

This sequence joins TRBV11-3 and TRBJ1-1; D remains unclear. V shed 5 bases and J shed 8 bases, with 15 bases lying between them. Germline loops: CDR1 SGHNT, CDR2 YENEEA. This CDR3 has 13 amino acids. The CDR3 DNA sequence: TGTGCCAGCAGCCCAGGCCCCCGGATGGAAGCTTTCTTT. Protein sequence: CASSPGPRMEAFF.

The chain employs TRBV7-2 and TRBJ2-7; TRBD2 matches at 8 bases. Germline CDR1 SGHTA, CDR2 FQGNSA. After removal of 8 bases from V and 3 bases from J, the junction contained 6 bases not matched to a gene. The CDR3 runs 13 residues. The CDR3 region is CASRQAGVYEQYF. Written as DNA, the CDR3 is TGTGCCAGCCGCCAAGCGGGAGTCTACGAGCAGTACTTC.

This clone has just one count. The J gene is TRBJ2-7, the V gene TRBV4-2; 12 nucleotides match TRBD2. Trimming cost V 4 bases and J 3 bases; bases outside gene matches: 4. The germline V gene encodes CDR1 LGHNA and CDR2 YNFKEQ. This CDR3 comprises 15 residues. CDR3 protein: CASSPTSGSFYEQYF. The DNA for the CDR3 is TGTGCCAGCAGCCCGACTAGCGGGAGTTTCTACGAGCAGTACTTC.

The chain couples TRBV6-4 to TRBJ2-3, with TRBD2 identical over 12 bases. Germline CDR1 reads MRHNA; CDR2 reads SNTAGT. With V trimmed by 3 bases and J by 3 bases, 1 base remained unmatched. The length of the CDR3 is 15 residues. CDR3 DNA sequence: TGTGCCAGCAGTGAAGGACTAGCGGGGACAGATACGCAGTATTTT. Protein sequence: CASSEGLAGTDTQYF.

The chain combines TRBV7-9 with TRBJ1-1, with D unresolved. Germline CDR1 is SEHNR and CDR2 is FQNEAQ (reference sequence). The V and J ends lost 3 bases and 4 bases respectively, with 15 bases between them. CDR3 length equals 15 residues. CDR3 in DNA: TGTGCCAGCAGCTTGGCCATACAGCGGATCACTGAAGCTTTCTTT. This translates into CASSLAIQRITEAFF.

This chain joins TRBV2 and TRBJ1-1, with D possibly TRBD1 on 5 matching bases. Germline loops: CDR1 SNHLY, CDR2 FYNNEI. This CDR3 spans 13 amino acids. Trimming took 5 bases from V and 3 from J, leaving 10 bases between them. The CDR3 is CASSYRLDTEAFF. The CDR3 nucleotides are TGTGCCAGCAGTTACAGGCTTGACACTGAAGCTTTCTTT.

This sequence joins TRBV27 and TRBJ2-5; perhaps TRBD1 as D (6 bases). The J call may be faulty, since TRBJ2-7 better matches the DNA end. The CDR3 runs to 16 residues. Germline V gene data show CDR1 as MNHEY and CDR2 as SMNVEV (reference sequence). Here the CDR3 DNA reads TGTGCCAGCAGCCCTTTCGCAGGGGAAGGAACCTACGAGCAGTACTTC. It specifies CASSPFAGEGTYEQYF.

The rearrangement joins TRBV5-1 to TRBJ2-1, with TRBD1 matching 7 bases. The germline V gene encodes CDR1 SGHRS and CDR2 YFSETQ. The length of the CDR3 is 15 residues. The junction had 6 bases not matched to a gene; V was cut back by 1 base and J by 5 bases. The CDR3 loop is CASSLLDRRDNEQFF. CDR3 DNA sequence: TGCGCCAGCAGCTTGTTGGACAGGCGGGACAATGAGCAGTTCTTC.

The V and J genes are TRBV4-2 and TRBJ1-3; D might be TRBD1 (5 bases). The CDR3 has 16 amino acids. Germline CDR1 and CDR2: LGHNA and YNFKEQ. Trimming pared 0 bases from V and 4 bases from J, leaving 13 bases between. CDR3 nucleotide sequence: TGTGCCAGCAGCCAAGATACCAGGGCGAGAGGAAACACCATATATTTT. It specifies CASSQDTRARGNTIYF.

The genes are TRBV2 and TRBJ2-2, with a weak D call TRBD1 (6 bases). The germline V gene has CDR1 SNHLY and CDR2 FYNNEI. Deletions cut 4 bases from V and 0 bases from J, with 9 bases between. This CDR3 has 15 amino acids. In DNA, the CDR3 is TGTGCCAGCAGTGGGACAGACGCGAACACCGGGGAGCTGTTTTTT. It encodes CASSGTDANTGELFF.

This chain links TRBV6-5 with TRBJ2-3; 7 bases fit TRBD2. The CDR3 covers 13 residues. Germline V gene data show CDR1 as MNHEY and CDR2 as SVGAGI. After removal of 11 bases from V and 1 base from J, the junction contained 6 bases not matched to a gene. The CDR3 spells CASRAGGTDTQYF. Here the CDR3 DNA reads TGTGCCTCCAGGGCGGGAGGCACAGATACGCAGTATTTT.

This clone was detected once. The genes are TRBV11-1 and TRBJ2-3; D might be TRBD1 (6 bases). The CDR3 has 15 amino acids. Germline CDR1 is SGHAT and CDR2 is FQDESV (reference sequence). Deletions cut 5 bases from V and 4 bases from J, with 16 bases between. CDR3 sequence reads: CASSNQGRPSDTQYF. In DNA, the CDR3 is TGTGCCAGCAGCAATCAGGGGCGACCCTCAGATACGCAGTATTTT. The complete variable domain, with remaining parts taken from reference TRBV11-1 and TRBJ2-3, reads EAEVAQSPRYKITEKSQAVAFWCDPISGHATLYWYRQILGQGPELLVQFQDESVVDDSQLPKDRFSAERLKGVDSTLKIQPAELGDSAMYLCASSNQGRPSDTQYFGPGTRLTVL.

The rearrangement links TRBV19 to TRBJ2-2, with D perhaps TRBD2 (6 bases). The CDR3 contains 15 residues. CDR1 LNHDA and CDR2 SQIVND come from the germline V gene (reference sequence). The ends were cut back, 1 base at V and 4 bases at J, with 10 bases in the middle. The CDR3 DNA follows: TGTGCCAGTAGTATAGTACGGGGGACCACCGGGGAGCTGTTTTTT. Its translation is CASSIVRGTTGELFF. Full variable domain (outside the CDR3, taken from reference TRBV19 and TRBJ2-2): DGGITQSPKYLFRKEGQNVTLSCEQNLNHDAMYWYRQDPGQGLRLIYYSQIVNDFQKGDIAEGYSVSREKKESFPLTVTSAQKNPTAFYLCASSIVRGTTGELFFGEGSRLTVL.

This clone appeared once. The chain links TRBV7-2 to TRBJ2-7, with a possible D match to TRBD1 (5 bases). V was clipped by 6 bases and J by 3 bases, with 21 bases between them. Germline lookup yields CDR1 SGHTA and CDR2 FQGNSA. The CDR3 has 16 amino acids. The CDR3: CASRKGQGSLSYEQYF. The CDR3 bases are TGTGCCAGCAGAAAAGGGCAGGGATCCCTCAGCTACGAGCAGTACTTC. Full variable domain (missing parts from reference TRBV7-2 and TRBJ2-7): GAGVSQSPSNKVTEKGKDVELRCDPISGHTALYWYRQSLGQGLEFLIYFQGNSAPDKSGLPSDRFSAERTGGSVSTLTIQRTQQEDSAVYLCASRKGQGSLSYEQYFGPGTRLTVT.

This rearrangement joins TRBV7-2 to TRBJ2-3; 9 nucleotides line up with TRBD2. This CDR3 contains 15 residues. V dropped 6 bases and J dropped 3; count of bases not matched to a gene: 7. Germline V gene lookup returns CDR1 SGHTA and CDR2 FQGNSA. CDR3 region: CASSVREGRTDTQYF. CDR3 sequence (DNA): TGTGCCAGCAGTGTGCGGGAGGGCCGGACAGATACGCAGTATTTT.

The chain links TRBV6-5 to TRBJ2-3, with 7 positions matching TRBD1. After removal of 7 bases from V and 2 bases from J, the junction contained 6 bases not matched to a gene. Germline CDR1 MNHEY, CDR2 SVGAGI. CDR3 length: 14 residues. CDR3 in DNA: TGTGCCAGCAACCCGACAGGGCTCACAGATACGCAGTATTTT. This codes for CASNPTGLTDTQYF.

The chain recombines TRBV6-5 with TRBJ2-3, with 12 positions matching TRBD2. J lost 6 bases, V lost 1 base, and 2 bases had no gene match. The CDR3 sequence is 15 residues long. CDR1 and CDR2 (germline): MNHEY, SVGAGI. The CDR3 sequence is CASSYYLAGGDTQYF. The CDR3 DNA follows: TGTGCCAGCAGTTACTATCTAGCGGGAGGGGATACGCAGTATTTT.

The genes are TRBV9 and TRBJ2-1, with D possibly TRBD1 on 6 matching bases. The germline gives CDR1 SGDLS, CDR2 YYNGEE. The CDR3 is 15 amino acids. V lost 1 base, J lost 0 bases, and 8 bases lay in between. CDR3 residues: CASSVRTVSYNEQFF. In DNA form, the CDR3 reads TGTGCCAGCAGCGTAAGGACAGTCTCCTACAATGAGCAGTTCTTC.

The CDR3 bases are TGCGCCAGCAGCTTGGGACCGGGACAGGGATACGAGCAGTACTTC. Protein: CASSLGPGQGYEQYF. V is TRBV5-1 and J is TRBJ2-7; 9 bases align to TRBD1. The V gene end was trimmed by 0 bases and the J gene end by 4 bases; junction bases not matched to a gene: 5. Germline V gene data show CDR1 as SGHRS and CDR2 as YFSETQ. The CDR3 is made up of 15 amino acids.

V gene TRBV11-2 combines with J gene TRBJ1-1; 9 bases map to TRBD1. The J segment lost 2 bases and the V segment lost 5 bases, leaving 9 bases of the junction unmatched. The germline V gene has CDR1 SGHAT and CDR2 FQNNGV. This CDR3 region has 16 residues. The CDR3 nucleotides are TGTGCCAGCAGCACCCGCGGACAGGGGCAAAACACTGAAGCTTTCTTT. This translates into CASSTRGQGQNTEAFF.

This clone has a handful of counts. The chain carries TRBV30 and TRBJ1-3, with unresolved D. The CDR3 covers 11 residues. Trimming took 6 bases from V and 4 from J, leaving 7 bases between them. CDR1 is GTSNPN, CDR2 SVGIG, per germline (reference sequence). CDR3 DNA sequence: TGTGCCTGCGGGAGGGGAAACACCATATATTTT. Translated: CACGRGNTIYF.

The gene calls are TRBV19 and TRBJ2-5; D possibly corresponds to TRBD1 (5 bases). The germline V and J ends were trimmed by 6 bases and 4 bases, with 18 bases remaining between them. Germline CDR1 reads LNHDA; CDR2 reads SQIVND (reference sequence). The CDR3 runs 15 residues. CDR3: CASRTGHLGGETQYF. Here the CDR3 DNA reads TGTGCCAGTAGGACCGGACACTTGGGTGGAGAGACCCAGTACTTC. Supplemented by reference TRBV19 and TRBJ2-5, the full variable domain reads DGGITQSPKYLFRKEGQNVTLSCEQNLNHDAMYWYRQDPGQGLRLIYYSQIVNDFQKGDIAEGYSVSREKKESFPLTVTSAQKNPTAFYLCASRTGHLGGETQYFGPGTRLLVL.

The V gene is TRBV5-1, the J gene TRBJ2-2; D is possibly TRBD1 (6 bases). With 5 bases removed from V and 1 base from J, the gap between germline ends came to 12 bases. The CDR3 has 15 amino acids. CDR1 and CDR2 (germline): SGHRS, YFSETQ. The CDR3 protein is CASSPTGLNTGELFF. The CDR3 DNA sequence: TGCGCCAGCAGTCCAACAGGGTTGAACACCGGGGAGCTGTTTTTT.

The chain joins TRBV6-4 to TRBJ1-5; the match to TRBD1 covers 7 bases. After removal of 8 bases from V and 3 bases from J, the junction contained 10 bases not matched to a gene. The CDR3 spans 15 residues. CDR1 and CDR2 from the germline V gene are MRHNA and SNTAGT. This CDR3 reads CASPGGTADNQPQHF. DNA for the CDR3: TGTGCCAGCCCTGGGGGGACAGCTGACAATCAGCCCCAGCATTTT.

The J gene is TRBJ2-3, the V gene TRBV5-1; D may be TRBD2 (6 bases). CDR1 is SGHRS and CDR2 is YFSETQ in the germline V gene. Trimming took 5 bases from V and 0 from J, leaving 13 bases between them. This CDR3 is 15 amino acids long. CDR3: CASSIGGDSTDTQYF. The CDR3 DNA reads TGCGCCAGCAGTATCGGGGGAGATAGCACAGATACGCAGTATTTT.